The following is a T cell receptor (beta chain) sequence with its context. This specimen comes from a study of cytomegalovirus exposure and HLA in healthy donors. The primer mix had 60 Vbeta and 13 Jbeta primers. Libraries were prepared by immunoSEQ multiplex PCR; TCRdb keeps only in-frame clonotypes and omits some of them. This sample carries approximately 90,000 clones, 60% to 80% of them seen once, and the ten largest clones take about 3.8%. Between the trimmed V and J ends, which lost 5 bases and 7 bases, there was a span of 7 bases. The CDR3 is 11 residues long. Sequenced input: PBMCs. The sequence derives from a man younger than 45 in good health and CMV-seronegative. The chain joins TRBV5-3 to TRBJ2-1; unclear D gene. TRBV5-3 is placed among ORFs of uncertain function. CDR3 region: CARRSKNEQFF. The CDR3 nucleotides are TGTGCCAGAAGAAGCAAGAATGAGCAGTTCTTC.